This paragraph reports one TCR beta chain. The antigen remains unidentified. Lacking the conserved final phenylalanine or tryptophan, this CDR3 likely reflects a read error. These data come from a study of OX40 agonist ivuxolimab in advanced cancers. Turning to the study itself: Partial responses were achieved by three patients, one with hepatocellular carcinoma and two with cutaneous melanoma. General study results and limits: Relatively little clonal expansion, among the lowest observed, appeared in partial responders at 0.1-3.0 mg/kg. Expanded clones belonging to CD8+ T cells outnumbered, on average, those of CD4+.

Profiling relied on immunoSEQ multiplex PCR, and the TCRdb table lists in-frame clones only, not all of them. The table includes tens of thousands of clones, 89% detected once. This CDR3 comprises 15 residues. Between the trimmed V and J ends, which lost 2 bases and 4 bases, there was a span of 14 bases. The germline V gene encodes CDR1 SGHTA and CDR2 FQGTGA. This rearrangement joins TRBV7-3 to TRBJ1-2, with D possibly being TRBD1 (5 bases). The TCR comes from an adult with an advanced solid tumor such as melanoma, head and neck, liver or kidney cancer. The source was CD4+ or CD8+ T cells sorted from blood, collected in a trial of the OX40 agonist ivuxolimab. For the CDR3, the DNA is TGTGCCAGCAGCTTATTGAAAGGGAGGGGCTATGGCTACACCCTC. It translates to CASSLLKGRGYGYTL.